This T cell receptor (beta chain) was observed in a study of cytomegalovirus exposure and HLA in healthy donors. Amplification used 60 Vbeta primers and 13 Jbeta primers. The protocol was immunoSEQ multiplex PCR, while the TCRdb copy is restricted to in-frame clones and leaves out a portion. The table shows under 300,000 clones, with about 83% occurring only once. The V gene's germline CDR1 is GTSNPN and CDR2 SVGIG (reference sequence). CDR3 length: 12 amino acids. The V and J ends lost 7 bases and 3 bases, in that order; junction bases with no gene match: 3. The source of this sequence is a woman aged 40-49 years in good health and CMV-seropositive. Sequenced sample: PBMCs. The rearrangement uses TRBV30 and TRBJ2-3; 8 bases agree with TRBD2. CDR3 coding DNA: TGTGCCTTTAGCGGGACAACAGATACGCAGTATTTT. Translated, it gives CAFSGTTDTQYF. Based on the CDR3 plus reference TRBV30 and TRBJ2-3, the full variable domain is SQTIHQWPATLVQPVGSPLSLECTVEGTSNPNLYWYRQAAGRGLQLLFYSVGIGQISSEVPQNLSASRPQDRQFILSSKKLLLSDSGFYLCAFSGTTDTQYFGPGTRLTVL.